These 30 T cell receptor beta chains were all obtained from the same sample, sequenced in a study of OX40 agonist ivuxolimab in advanced cancers. Sequencing was performed with immunoSEQ multiplex PCR; in TCRdb, only in-frame clones are kept and a portion is missing. The table includes some 50,000 clones, 88% detected once. The source material was CD4+ or CD8+ T cells sorted from blood, sampled in a trial of the OX40 agonist ivuxolimab. These receptors came from an adult with an advanced solid tumor such as melanoma, head and neck, liver or kidney cancer.

J is TRBJ2-7 and V is TRBV28; no clear D gene. This CDR3 comprises 16 residues. Trimming removed 2 bases at V and 1 base at J, with 15 bases between. In germline, CDR1 is MDHEN, CDR2 SYDVKM. The chain's CDR3 is CASSLSTQEISYEQYF. In DNA, the CDR3 is TGTGCCAGCAGTTTAAGTACTCAAGAAATATCCTACGAGCAGTACTTC.

V gene TRBV28 combines with J gene TRBJ1-4; D remains ambiguous. CDR3 length: 12 amino acids. From germline, CDR1 is MDHEN and CDR2 SYDVKM. The V end was cut by 2 bases, the J end by 2 bases, with 0 bases between. The CDR3 sequence is CASSLTNEKLFF. The CDR3 DNA sequence: TGTGCCAGCAGTTTAACTAATGAAAAACTGTTTTTT.

V usage is TRBV19 and J usage is TRBJ1-3; maybe TRBD1 (5 bases). V gave up 4 bases and J gave up 4 bases, with 11 bases separating them. This CDR3 is 14 amino acids long. Germline V lookup: CDR1 LNHDA, CDR2 SQIVND (reference sequence). CDR3 sequence: CASSSGGAGNTIYF. Here the CDR3 DNA reads TGTGCCAGTAGTAGCGGCGGGGCCGGAAACACCATATATTTT.

The chain links TRBV2 to TRBJ2-4; the D is unclear. Trimming pared 4 bases from V and 0 bases from J, leaving 10 bases between. The V gene's germline CDR1 is SNHLY and CDR2 FYNNEI. This CDR3 contains 15 residues. The CDR3, as DNA: TGTGCCAGCAGTGCCCAGCCTCTAGCCAAAAACATTCAGTACTTC. It yields the protein CASSAQPLAKNIQYF. Full variable domain (rest looked up from reference TRBV2 and TRBJ2-4): EPEVTQTPSHQVTQMGQEVILRCVPISNHLYFYWYRQILGQKVEFLVSFYNNEISEKSEIFDDQFSVERPDGSNFTLKIRSTKLEDSAMYFCASSAQPLAKNIQYFGAGTRLSVL.

The CDR3 DNA reads TGTGCCAGCAGCTTGGGTTCCACAGATACGCAGTATTTT. This codes for CASSLGSTDTQYF. The chain combines TRBV5-6 with TRBJ2-3; D is ambiguous. This CDR3 spans 13 amino acids. V lost 0 bases and J lost 2, with 4 bases in between. Germline V gene sequence: CDR1 SGHDT, CDR2 YYEEEE.

CDR3 amino acids: CASSFGGPQPQHF. DNA for the CDR3: TGTGCCAGCAGCTTTGGCGGACCTCAGCCCCAGCATTTT. The rearrangement joins TRBV7-2 to TRBJ1-5; the D is unclear. Per germline, CDR1 SGHTA and CDR2 FQGNSA. The CDR3 loop spans 13 amino acids. V was clipped by 3 bases and J by 6 bases, with 9 bases between them.

The rearrangement joins TRBV7-3 to TRBJ1-5, with TRBD1 as a possible D gene (5 bases). The CDR3 is 14 amino acids. Germline loops: CDR1 SGHTA, CDR2 FQGTGA. V shed 5 bases and J shed 4 bases, with 12 bases lying between them. CDR3 DNA: TGTGCCAGCAGCCCCCGAGGGGTTAATCAGCCCCAGCATTTT. Its translation is CASSPRGVNQPQHF.

The gene calls are TRBV14 and TRBJ2-2, with D unresolved. V was pared by 1 base and J by 4 bases, with 4 bases between. There are 13 residues in the CDR3. In germline, CDR1 is SGHDN, CDR2 FVKESK. The chain's CDR3 is CASSQVRTGELFF. The DNA of the CDR3 is TGTGCCAGCAGCCAAGTCCGCACCGGGGAGCTGTTTTTT.

The rearrangement uses TRBV7-2 and TRBJ1-6, with D tentatively TRBD1 (5 bases). This CDR3 is 12 amino acids long. Per germline, CDR1 SGHTA and CDR2 FQGNSA. V lost 4 bases, J lost 9 bases, and 7 bases lay in between. The CDR3 region has the DNA TGTGCCAGCAGCTCCCAGGGTTCACCCCTCCACTTT. Translated: CASSSQGSPLHF.

The V call is TRBV4-1, the J call TRBJ2-1, with D perhaps assigned TRBD1 or TRBD2 (5 bases each). Trimming removed 0 bases from V and 6 bases from J, with 9 bases in between. The CDR3 is made up of 14 amino acids. Germline CDR1 is MGHRA and CDR2 is YSYEKL. Here the CDR3 reads CASSQEGTRNEQFF. The CDR3 DNA reads TGCGCCAGCAGCCAAGAAGGGACCCGCAATGAGCAGTTCTTC.

J is TRBJ1-5 and V is TRBV21-1. TRBV21-1 is designated a pseudogene. The length of the CDR3 is 12 residues. CDR3 coding DNA: TGTGCCAGCAGCAAGCGGGGTCAGCCCCAGCATTTT. It yields the protein CASSKRGQPQHF.

V usage is TRBV7-7 and J usage is TRBJ2-5; D is unresolved. Trimming took off 1 base at V and 5 bases at J, with 8 bases between the two ends. The CDR3 loop spans 13 amino acids. Germline CDR1 SSHAT, CDR2 FNYEAQ (reference sequence). The DNA for the CDR3 is TGTGCCAGCAGCTTAGTAGGAGATGAGACCCAGTACTTC. Amino acids: CASSLVGDETQYF.

The gene calls are TRBV7-2 and TRBJ2-7, with 7 nucleotides matching TRBD1. V gave up 6 bases and J gave up 3 bases; unmatched junction bases: 11. Germline values: CDR1 SGHTA, CDR2 FQGNSA. The CDR3 has 15 residues. The CDR3, as DNA: TGTGCCAGCAGTCGGACCGGGACAGACCGCTACGAGCAGTACTTC. Amino acids: CASSRTGTDRYEQYF.

The gene calls are TRBV11-2 and TRBJ2-7; 11 nucleotides agree with TRBD2. The ends lost 1 base at V and 3 bases at J; junction bases unmatched: 5. Germline assignment: CDR1 SGHAT and CDR2 FQNNGV. The CDR3 sequence is 16 residues long. DNA of the CDR3: TGTGCCAGCAGCTTAGGCGGACTAGCGGGCGTCTACGAGCAGTACTTC. Protein product: CASSLGGLAGVYEQYF.

CDR3 nucleotide sequence: TGCGCCAGCAGGCAACCCCGGACAGGGGGACTAGCCGCCGCGGATGAGCAGTTCTTC. The encoded protein is CASRQPRTGGLAAADEQFF. The chain has TRBV5-1 and TRBJ2-1, with D perhaps TRBD1 (10 bases). Between the trimmed V and J ends, which lost 5 bases and 8 bases, there was a span of 32 bases. The germline V gene encodes CDR1 SGHRS and CDR2 YFSETQ. The CDR3 length is 19 residues.

This clone appeared a single time. This chain joins TRBV28 and TRBJ1-2; weak D call: TRBD1 (6 bases). CDR1 and CDR2 (germline): MDHEN, SYDVKM. The CDR3 length is 13 residues. V lost 6 bases and J 4 bases, leaving 12 bases between the germline ends. CDR3 sequence reads: CASSSGTTYGYTF. The CDR3 DNA follows: TGTGCCAGCAGCTCCGGGACAACCTATGGCTACACCTTC.

The V and J genes are TRBV5-1 and TRBJ2-5, with D possibly matching TRBD2 (6 bases). V lost 0 bases and J lost 5, with 11 bases in between. The length of the CDR3 is 14 residues. Germline CDR1 reads SGHRS; CDR2 reads YFSETQ. CDR3: CASSLAGGKETQYF. In DNA form, the CDR3 reads TGCGCCAGCAGCTTGGCGGGCGGGAAGGAGACCCAGTACTTC.

The V call is TRBV18, the J call TRBJ1-5; unclear D gene. The CDR3 runs 18 residues. Germline V gene lookup returns CDR1 KGHSH and CDR2 LQKENI. V lost 0 bases to trimming and J lost 7 bases, with 22 bases between them. CDR3 bases: TGTGCCAGCTCACCACCGGAACTAGGGAGCCTTCGGAACCAGCCCCAGCATTTT. This codes for CASSPPELGSLRNQPQHF.

V is TRBV5-1 and J is TRBJ2-7, with D possibly being TRBD1 or TRBD2 (6 bases each). Trimming cost V 3 bases and J 2 bases, with 12 bases left between them. Germline CDR1 is SGHRS and CDR2 is YFSETQ. This CDR3 comprises 14 residues. The CDR3 bases are TGCGCCAGCAGCTCCTACGGGGGCACCTACGAGCAGTACTTC. Protein: CASSSYGGTYEQYF. The full variable domain, rest sourced from reference TRBV5-1 and TRBJ2-7, is KAGVTQTPRYLIKTRGQQVTLSCSPISGHRSVSWYQQTPGQGLQFLFEYFSETQRNKGNFPGRFSGRQFSNSRSEMNVSTLELGDSALYLCASSSYGGTYEQYFGPGTRLTVT.

This clone was picked up one time. The V and J genes are TRBV11-2 and TRBJ1-1; a weak D match, TRBD1 (6 bases). With 4 bases removed from V and 1 base from J, the gap between germline ends came to 10 bases. Per germline, CDR1 SGHAT and CDR2 FQNNGV. CDR3 length: 14 residues. The CDR3 spells CASSSQGTNTEAFF. In DNA form, the CDR3 reads TGTGCCAGCAGCTCCCAGGGGACGAACACTGAAGCTTTCTTT.

In DNA, the CDR3 is TGTGCCAGCAGTTTACCGTCGGGACTAGCTAACGAGCAGTTCTTC. This encodes CASSLPSGLANEQFF. The rearrangement links TRBV28 to TRBJ2-1; the match to TRBD2 covers 9 bases. Germline CDR1 MDHEN, CDR2 SYDVKM. J gave up 10 bases and V 2 bases, and 9 bases lay outside the gene matches. This CDR3 is 15 amino acids long.

The chain is built from TRBV7-3 and TRBJ1-3; 7 bases line up with TRBD1. The CDR3 is 15 residues long. CDR1 and CDR2 from the germline V gene are SGHTA and FQGTGA. J was trimmed by 4 bases and V by 3 bases; bases with no gene match: 6. CDR3 nucleotide sequence: TGTGCCAGCAGCTTGGGCCAGGGGGGAGGAAACACCATATATTTT. Translated, it gives CASSLGQGGGNTIYF.

The rearrangement links TRBV10-3 to TRBJ2-4; D is unclear. The CDR3 sequence is 17 residues long. V was shortened by 2 bases and J by 0 bases, with 14 bases between the two germline ends. Germline V gene data show CDR1 as ENHRY and CDR2 as SYGVKD. CDR3 bases: TGTGCCATCAGTGAGAGTTTGGCAGCGATAGCCAAAAACATTCAGTACTTC. It is translated as CAISESLAAIAKNIQYF.

The chain links TRBV9 to TRBJ2-3; 7 positions agree with TRBD2. Germline CDR1 is SGDLS and CDR2 is YYNGEE. J lost 0 bases, V lost 3 bases, and 10 bases had no gene match. The length of the CDR3 is 17 residues. The CDR3 DNA follows: TGTGCCAGCAGCGCCCCTTCCCGAGCGGGGAGCACAGATACGCAGTATTTT. It codes for CASSAPSRAGSTDTQYF.

The table lists this clone with a count of one. The chain carries TRBV18 and TRBJ2-5; D is unresolved. V gave up 3 bases and J gave up 5 bases, with 16 bases separating them. CDR1 is KGHSH, CDR2 LQKENI, per germline. CDR3 size: 15 residues. The CDR3 DNA is TGTGCCAGCTCACCCCTGAGGACCCACGGGGAGACCCAGTACTTC. This encodes CASSPLRTHGETQYF.

The genes are TRBV28 and TRBJ1-5; maybe TRBD1 (6 bases). The V end lost 6 bases, the J end lost 4 bases, and 16 bases lay between the germline ends. CDR1 is MDHEN, CDR2 SYDVKM, per germline. This CDR3 is 15 amino acids long. CDR3 nucleotide sequence: TGTGCCAGCAGATCCCCCGGGCAGGGGAATCAGCCCCAGCATTTT. Its translation is CASRSPGQGNQPQHF.

The chain employs TRBV4-2 and TRBJ1-6; no clear D gene. This CDR3 contains 16 residues. In germline, CDR1 is LGHNA, CDR2 YNFKEQ. Between the trimmed V and J ends, which lost 4 bases and 7 bases, there was a span of 17 bases. In DNA, the CDR3 is TGTGCCAGCAGCCCCCGGACGGAATCCGGAAATTCACCCCTCCACTTT. Encoded protein: CASSPRTESGNSPLHF.

This clone was counted once. The gene calls are TRBV30 and TRBJ1-1; perhaps TRBD1 as D (6 bases). V lost 2 bases to trimming and J lost 5 bases, with 12 bases between them. CDR1 GTSNPN and CDR2 SVGIG come from the germline V gene (reference sequence). The CDR3 spans 13 residues. The CDR3 coding sequence is TGTGCCTGGAGTCGAGGGCAGGGGACTGAAGCTTTCTTT. It encodes CAWSRGQGTEAFF. Filled out from reference TRBV30 and TRBJ1-1, the complete variable domain reads SQTIHQWPATLVQPVGSPLSLECTVEGTSNPNLYWYRQAAGRGLQLLFYSVGIGQISSEVPQNLSASRPQDRQFILSSKKLLLSDSGFYLCAWSRGQGTEAFFGQGTRLTVV.

The J gene is TRBJ2-6, the V gene TRBV15; D is uncertain. Trimming stripped 0 bases from V and 0 bases from J, with 24 bases between. This CDR3 comprises 22 residues. Germline lookup yields CDR1 LNHNV and CDR2 YYDKDF (reference sequence). The CDR3: CATSRDFSPTPGSGSGANVLTF. As DNA, the CDR3 is TGTGCCACCAGCAGAGATTTTTCGCCGACTCCCGGTTCCGGCTCTGGGGCCAACGTCCTGACTTTC.

The rearrangement links TRBV30 to TRBJ2-4, with D tentatively TRBD1 (6 bases). Trimming took off 8 bases at V and 6 bases at J, with 14 bases between the two ends. This CDR3 is 12 amino acids long. CDR1 GTSNPN and CDR2 SVGIG come from the germline V gene (reference sequence). Written as DNA, the CDR3 is TGTGCCGCTGCATCGGACAGAAACATTCAGTACTTC. This gives the protein CAAASDRNIQYF.